This entry lists 9 T cell receptor beta chains sequenced from one sample in a study of T-cell reconstitution after alpha-beta-depleted transplantation in children. Unique molecular identifiers were built into the TCRbeta library. TCRdb called the PCR reads again in MiXCR, with one record for every CDR3 protein. The table records 200,000 to 250,000 distinct CDR3 sequences, under 9.5% of them present only once. The sample in question was PBMCs from the stem cell graft donor, obtained from the stem cell graft. Receptor source: a human donor who donated a stem cell graft to a child with acute lymphoblastic leukemia.

This chain links TRBV7-2 with TRBJ2-7; D unresolved. The CDR3 consists of 12 residues. From germline, CDR1 is SGHTA and CDR2 FQGNSA. V lost 5 bases and J lost 4, with 9 bases in between. In DNA, the CDR3 is TGTGCCAGCAGCATAAATTGGTACGAGCAGTACTTC. As protein: CASSINWYEQYF.

This clonotype turned up a few times. J is TRBJ2-1 and V is TRBV6-2 or TRBV6-3; D might be TRBD2 (5 bases). V was trimmed by 0 bases and J by 4 bases, leaving 7 bases between them. Germline V gene data show CDR1 as MNHEY and CDR2 as SVGEGT. The CDR3 covers 14 residues. CDR3 sequence reads: CASSYSRAYNEQFF. CDR3 DNA: TGTGCCAGCAGTTACTCGAGGGCTTACAATGAGCAGTTCTTC.

At least ten counts were recorded for this clonotype. The chain carries TRBV7-9 and TRBJ2-3; D unclear. Germline CDR1 reads SEHNR; CDR2 reads FQNEAQ (reference sequence). This CDR3 comprises 14 residues. Trimming took 3 bases from V and 0 from J, leaving 7 bases between them. CDR3 loop: CASSFGTSTDTQYF. The CDR3 bases are TGTGCCAGCAGCTTTGGAACTAGCACAGATACGCAGTATTTT.

This clonotype was seen only a few times. The genes are TRBV27 and TRBJ2-5; D is perhaps TRBD2 (6 bases). The ends were cut back, 2 bases at V and 7 bases at J, with 14 bases in the middle. Germline CDR1 is MNHEY and CDR2 is SMNVEV (reference sequence). The CDR3 runs to 14 residues. The chain's CDR3 is CASSLGWGEGTQYF. The CDR3 bases are TGTGCCAGCAGTTTAGGGTGGGGGGAAGGGACCCAGTACTTC.

This clonotype was found many times. The chain recombines TRBV20-1 with TRBJ1-3; TRBD1 might be the D (5 bases). This CDR3 region has 15 residues. Trimming removed 3 bases from V and 0 bases from J, with 12 bases in between. Germline V gene lookup returns CDR1 DFQATT and CDR2 SNEGSKA (reference sequence). CDR3 nucleotide sequence: TGCAGTGCTAGCCCCGGGGGGAGCTCTGGAAACACCATATATTTT. Translation: CSASPGGSSGNTIYF.

This chain links TRBV5-1 with TRBJ2-3; 13 positions agree with TRBD2. From germline, CDR1 is SGHRS and CDR2 YFSETQ. The CDR3 extends over 17 amino acids. V was pared by 0 bases and J by 6 bases, with 7 bases of the junction left unmatched. The CDR3 here is CASSLETSGGRADTQYF. The CDR3 DNA sequence: TGCGCCAGCAGCTTGGAGACTAGCGGGGGGCGCGCGGATACGCAGTATTTT.

This clonotype was counted many times. The chain employs TRBV7-8 and TRBJ1-5; tentatively, D is TRBD1 (5 bases). The CDR3 length is 16 residues. V lost 1 base and J 5 bases, leaving 15 bases between the germline ends. CDR1 SGHVS and CDR2 FQNEAQ come from the germline V gene. CDR3 residues: CASSLGATVFHQPQHF. The CDR3, as DNA: TGTGCCAGCAGCTTAGGGGCGACAGTATTTCATCAGCCCCAGCATTTT.

This clonotype was seen repeatedly, ten times or more. The V gene is TRBV12-3 or TRBV12-4, the J gene TRBJ2-1, with TRBD2 as a possible D gene (7 bases). Deletions cut 5 bases from V and 5 bases from J, with 16 bases between. The CDR3 runs 15 residues. CDR3 loop: CASSPTGGGNNEQFF. The DNA of the CDR3 is TGTGCCAGCAGTCCAACTGGCGGGGGCAACAATGAGCAGTTCTTC.

The chain joins TRBV10-2 to TRBJ2-2; possibly TRBD1 or TRBD2 for D (6 bases each). Per germline, CDR1 WSHSY and CDR2 SAAADI. CDR3 length equals 19 residues. Between the trimmed V and J ends, which lost 4 bases and 1 base, there was a span of 22 bases. CDR3 amino acids: CASSGPPFSRGRNTGELFF. In DNA, the CDR3 is TGCGCCAGCAGTGGCCCCCCGTTTTCCCGGGGGCGGAACACCGGGGAGCTGTTTTTT.